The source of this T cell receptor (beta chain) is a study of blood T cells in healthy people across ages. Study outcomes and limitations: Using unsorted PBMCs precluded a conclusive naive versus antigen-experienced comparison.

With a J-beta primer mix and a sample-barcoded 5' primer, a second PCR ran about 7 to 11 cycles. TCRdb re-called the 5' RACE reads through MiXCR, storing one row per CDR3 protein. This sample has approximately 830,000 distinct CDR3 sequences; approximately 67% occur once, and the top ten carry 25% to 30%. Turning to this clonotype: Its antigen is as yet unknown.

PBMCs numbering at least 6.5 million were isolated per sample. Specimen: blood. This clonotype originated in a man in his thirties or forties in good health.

CDR3 sequence (DNA): TGCGCCACCACCGCGGAGTCCTACAATGAGCAGTTCTTC. Its translation: CATTAESYNEQFF. The chain has TRBV5-1 and TRBJ2-1, with unresolved D. V shed 9 bases and J shed 1 base, with 11 bases lying between them. The CDR3 totals 13 residues. The germline V gene has CDR1 SGHRS and CDR2 YFSETQ.